The following is a T cell receptor beta chain sequence with its context. Its antigen is undetermined. The sample comes from a study of graft-versus-host responses after intestinal transplantation. This CDR3 region has 15 residues. The V end was cut by 1 base, the J end by 6 bases, with 12 bases between. CDR1 is LGHNA, CDR2 YSLEER, per germline. This table comes from immunoSEQ multiplex PCR, and its TCRdb copy is limited to in-frame clones, with some not included. The sample lists roughly 97,000 clones; 91% were seen once. The TCR originated in a human donor who was the organ donor for an intestinal transplant. This specimen was unstimulated CD4+ T cells sorted from spleen or lymph node cells, taken before transplant. The rearrangement uses TRBV4-3 and TRBJ2-2; the D gene is possibly TRBD1 (6 bases). The CDR3 region has the DNA TGCGCCAGCAGCCAAGCCCGACAGGTAGCCGGGGAGCTGTTTTTT. It codes for CASSQARQVAGELFF.